The source of this T cell receptor beta chain is a study of post-analysis software for immune sequencing data. V shed 2 bases, J shed 8 bases, and the junction held 6 bases outside the gene matches. The germline V gene has CDR1 SGHTA and CDR2 FQGTGA. The CDR3 contains 15 residues. Presence of unique molecular identifiers characterized the TCR beta cDNA libraries. The source material, about 0.9 to 11 million T cells, gave rise to roughly 500,000 cDNA molecules. TCRdb reprocessed the PCR reads with MiXCR, giving one entry per CDR3 protein. The sample has about 460,000 distinct CDR3 sequences, 40% to 55% seen once. Concerning this clonotype: What it recognizes is unknown.

The study, taken as a whole, reports: Included in a set of a handful of TRBV segments more frequent in patients than controls were TRBV5-6, TRBV5-1 and TRBV20-1. Significantly lower normalized Chao1 diversity was seen in multiple sclerosis patients than in controls.

The sequenced sample consisted of blood. V is TRBV7-3 and J is TRBJ2-1, with TRBD2 matching 10 bases. The receptor's source is a girl aged 10-17 years with multiple sclerosis. For the CDR3, the DNA is TGTGCCAGCAGCTTATCCAGCGGGAGGGCCTATGAGCAGTTCTTC. Amino acid sequence: CASSLSSGRAYEQFF.